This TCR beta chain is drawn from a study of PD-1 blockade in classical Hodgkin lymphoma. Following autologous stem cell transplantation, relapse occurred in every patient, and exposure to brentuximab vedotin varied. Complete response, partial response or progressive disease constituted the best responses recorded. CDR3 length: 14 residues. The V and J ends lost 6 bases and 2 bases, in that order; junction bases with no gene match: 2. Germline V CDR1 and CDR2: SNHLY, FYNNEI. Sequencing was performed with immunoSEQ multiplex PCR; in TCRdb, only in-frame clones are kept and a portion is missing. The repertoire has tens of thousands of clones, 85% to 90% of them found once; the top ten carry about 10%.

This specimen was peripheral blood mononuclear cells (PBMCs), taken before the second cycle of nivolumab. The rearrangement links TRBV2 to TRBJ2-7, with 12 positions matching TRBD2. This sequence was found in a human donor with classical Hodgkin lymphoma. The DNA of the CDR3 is TGTGCCAGCAGATGGACTAGCGGGACCTACGAGCAGTACTTC. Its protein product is CASRWTSGTYEQYF.